Shown below are 31 T cell receptor beta chains from a single sample sequenced in a study of T cells in Graves' hyperthyroidism and ophthalmopathy. Amplification of TCR beta CDR3 regions used RNA as the template. HTBI primers were the set used in a first-round RT-PCR of the TCR CDR3. TCRdb passed the multiplex PCR reads through MiXCR, listing each CDR3 protein once. The data hold 50,000 to 60,000 distinct CDR3 sequences, with less than 60% observed a single time. The sequencing input was blood. The receptors derive from a woman between 50 and 59 years old with Graves' ophthalmopathy.

As regards this clonotype: A junction end diverges from the germline sequence, so it may reflect a read error. The genes are TRBV9 and TRBJ1-1; 12 bases fit TRBD1. CDR1 is SGDLS and CDR2 is YYNGEE in the germline V gene. The CDR3 is 18 amino acids. The CDR3 sequence: CVSSVAGTGGAEATEAFF. The CDR3 nucleotides are TGTGTCAGCAGCGTAGCCGGGACAGGGGGCGCGGAGGCCACTGAAGCGTTCTTT.

Turning to this clonotype: This may come from a read error, since a much larger clone is one base off. The chain joins TRBV5-6 to TRBJ2-7; possible D gene TRBD2, 6 bases. Germline values: CDR1 SGHDT, CDR2 YYEEEE. This CDR3 spans 16 amino acids. CDR3 DNA sequence: TGTGCCAGCAGCCTAGTGGGGGGAGCCCGAGCCTACGAGCGGTACTTC. Translation: CASSLVGGARAYERYF.

This clonotype came up once. This chain joins TRBV2 and TRBJ1-2; a possible D gene is TRBD1 (5 bases). This CDR3 is 14 amino acids long. Germline CDR1 and CDR2: SNHLY and FYNNEI. The CDR3 coding sequence is TGTGCAGCCGAAACGCAGGCAGGGCTGCAAGGCTACACCTTC. Encoded protein: CAAETQAGLQGYTF.

Only a few counts were recorded for this clonotype. This sequence joins TRBV25-1 and TRBJ2-3; D not certain. Germline loops: CDR1 MGHDK, CDR2 SYGVNS. This CDR3 region has 14 residues. V lost 2 bases, J lost 4 bases, and 10 bases lay in between. The CDR3 DNA follows: TGTGCCAGCAGTGAACTCGCTTTGTCAGATACGCAGTATTTT. Translating it yields CASSELALSDTQYF.

The table lists this clonotype with a few counts. The V and J genes are TRBV9 and TRBJ2-1; 7 bases are shared with TRBD2. The CDR3 totals 14 residues. The V segment lost 4 bases and the J segment 9 bases; nucleotides outside the gene matches: 10. Germline V CDR1 and CDR2: SGDLS, YYNGEE. CDR3 coding DNA: TGTGCCAGCAGCCTTCGGGAGGCGAGGGGTGAGCAGTTCTTC. It codes for CASSLREARGEQFF.

This clonotype was seen at least ten times. The chain links TRBV4-1 to TRBJ2-3, with 11 bases identical to TRBD2. The CDR3 spans 15 residues. Germline V gives CDR1 MGHRA, CDR2 YSYEKL. V lost 4 bases and J lost 6; bases outside the gene matches: 6. CDR3 bases: TGCGCCAGCAGCCTTAGCGGGAGGGCCTGGGATACGCAGTATTTT. Amino acids: CASSLSGRAWDTQYF.

This chain links TRBV20-1 with TRBJ2-2; TRBD1 aligns across 8 bases. This CDR3 is 14 amino acids long. After removal of 6 bases from V and 7 bases from J, the junction contained 10 bases not matched to a gene. Germline V gene data show CDR1 as DFQATT and CDR2 as SNEGSKA (reference sequence). Written as DNA, the CDR3 is TGCAGTGCCCGAGGGGGAGGACAGGGCGGGGAGCTGTTTTTT. Amino acid sequence: CSARGGGQGGELFF.

For this clonotype: The missing conserved phenylalanine or tryptophan at the end of this CDR3 makes a read error likely. This chain connects TRBV11-2 to TRBJ2-1, with D tentatively TRBD1 (5 bases). V was pared by 2 bases and J by 6 bases, with 14 bases between. This CDR3 is 15 amino acids long. Per the germline V gene, CDR1 is SGHAT and CDR2 is FQNNGV. The CDR3 DNA reads TGTGCCAGCAGCTTATTGGGGCAGAGAGCCAATGAGCAGTTCTCC. Translated, it gives CASSLLGQRANEQFS.

The chain links TRBV7-3 to TRBJ1-2, with a weak D call TRBD1 (6 bases). Germline loops: CDR1 SGHTA, CDR2 FQGTGA. V dropped 5 bases and J dropped 4 bases, with 11 bases sitting between them. CDR3 size: 13 residues. This CDR3 is CASSPLDSYGYTF. The CDR3, as DNA: TGTGCCAGCAGCCCGTTGGACAGCTATGGCTACACCTTC.

The chain is built from TRBV20-1 and TRBJ1-4; 8 bases align to TRBD1. The trim removed 6 bases at V and 6 bases at J, leaving 9 bases unmatched. The length of the CDR3 is 14 residues. Germline V gives CDR1 DFQATT, CDR2 SNEGSKA (reference sequence). The CDR3 is CSAGRQGKYEKLFF. The CDR3 DNA reads TGCAGTGCGGGCCGACAGGGGAAATATGAAAAACTGTTTTTT.

The V and J genes are TRBV19 and TRBJ2-3; either TRBD1 or TRBD2 may supply D (5 bases each). This CDR3 is built from 18 residues. Trimming took off 2 bases at V and 11 bases at J, with 29 bases between the two ends. Germline CDR1 LNHDA, CDR2 SQIVND (reference sequence). The CDR3 here is CASSIRGETAEVYNEQYF. In DNA, the CDR3 is TGTGCCAGTAGTATACGAGGGGAAACCGCCGAGGTCTACAATGAGCAGTATTTT.

The J gene is TRBJ2-5, the V gene TRBV9, with D hard to call. V gave up 4 bases and J gave up 4 bases, with 11 bases separating them. The CDR3 sequence is 13 residues long. Germline assignment: CDR1 SGDLS and CDR2 YYNGEE. The CDR3 DNA reads TGTGCCAGCAGCTTGGATGGCGGAGAGACCCAGTACTTC. Translated, it gives CASSLDGGETQYF.

This clonotype was observed many times. CDR3 region: CASSLGDGGPPGYEQYF. The DNA of the CDR3 is TGTGCCAGCAGCTTAGGGGACGGAGGCCCTCCGGGGTACGAGCAGTACTTC. The rearrangement joins TRBV7-9 to TRBJ2-7; TRBD1 or TRBD2 may be the D gene (5 bases each). This CDR3 has 17 amino acids. Per the germline V gene, CDR1 is SEHNR and CDR2 is FQNEAQ (reference sequence). The ends were cut back, 1 base at V and 4 bases at J, with 20 bases in the middle.

This clonotype was recorded many times. This chain links TRBV19 with TRBJ1-6, with D unclear. Deletions cut 8 bases from V and 1 base from J, with 3 bases between. Per germline, CDR1 LNHDA and CDR2 SQIVND (reference sequence). The CDR3 has 12 amino acids. The CDR3 reads CASSSYNSPLHF. CDR3 sequence (DNA): TGTGCCAGTTCATCCTATAATTCACCCCTCCACTTT. The full variable domain, with the rest looked up from reference TRBV19 and TRBJ1-6, is DGGITQSPKYLFRKEGQNVTLSCEQNLNHDAMYWYRQDPGQGLRLIYYSQIVNDFQKGDIAEGYSVSREKKESFPLTVTSAQKNPTAFYLCASSSYNSPLHFGNGTRLTVT.

This clonotype has a count of ten or more. The genes are TRBV5-1 and TRBJ2-3, with a possible D match to TRBD2 (5 bases). The CDR3 spans 14 residues. Germline V gene lookup returns CDR1 SGHRS and CDR2 YFSETQ. V was clipped by 4 bases and J by 3 bases, with 12 bases between them. CDR3 bases: TGCGCCAGCAGCCTCAAACTAGGGACAGATACGCAGTATTTT. This encodes CASSLKLGTDTQYF.

The chain joins TRBV2 to TRBJ2-5, with TRBD1 identical over 9 bases. Germline V CDR1 and CDR2: SNHLY, FYNNEI. V lost 4 bases, J lost 2 bases, and 5 bases stayed unmatched. The CDR3 contains 15 residues. CDR3 nucleotide sequence: TGTGCCAGCAGTGTCGGGGACAGGGTACAAGAGACCCAGTACTTC. Protein product: CASSVGDRVQETQYF.

This clonotype came up many times. V and J are TRBV19 and TRBJ1-2; maybe TRBD1 (5 bases). Trimming pared 2 bases from V and 3 bases from J, leaving 7 bases between. The germline gives CDR1 LNHDA, CDR2 SQIVND (reference sequence). The CDR3 has 13 residues. The CDR3 region has the DNA TGTGCCAGTAGTATACAAGGGGACTATGGCTACACCTTC. This translates into CASSIQGDYGYTF.

This clonotype came up many times. The V call is TRBV24-1, the J call TRBJ2-6, with a weak D call TRBD1 (6 bases). The CDR3 consists of 14 residues. CDR1 is KGHDR and CDR2 is SFDVKD in the germline V gene. V dropped 7 bases and J dropped 2 bases, with 8 bases sitting between them. CDR3 in amino acids: CATSAGAGANVLTF. In DNA form, the CDR3 reads TGTGCCACCAGCGCAGGGGCTGGGGCCAACGTCCTGACTTTC.

About this clonotype itself: Relative to the germline gene, one junction end is altered; a read error may explain this. The V and J genes are TRBV29-1 and TRBJ1-4; 9 bases fit TRBD1. CDR1 is SQVTM, CDR2 ANQGSEA, per germline. The CDR3 has 16 amino acids. DNA of the CDR3: TGCAACGTTGAAGAACACTCCGAGACAGGGGGTGAAAAACTGTTTTTT. As protein: CNVEEHSETGGEKLFF.

This clonotype is labeled as medium-sized (0.01 to 0.1%). The gene calls are TRBV10-3 and TRBJ1-6; tentatively, D is TRBD1 (5 bases). This CDR3 is 16 amino acids long. Trimming removed 0 bases from V and 4 bases from J, with 10 bases in between. Looked up from germline, CDR1 is ENHRY and CDR2 is SYGVKD. CDR3 residues: CAISESSGTYNSPLHF. The CDR3 DNA follows: TGTGCCATCAGTGAGTCGTCAGGGACTTATAATTCACCCCTCCACTTT.

Points on this clonotype: It is unclear where the CDR3 begins or ends on the DNA, so no DNA is shown, and the CDR3 is as TCRdb lists it. V usage is TRBV10-1 and J usage is TRBJ2-1; TRBD1 is the table's D call, not checked against the DNA. Germline-derived CDR1 and CDR2 are WNHNN and SYGVQD (reference sequence). The CDR3 is 20 amino acids in total, end residues counted. This CDR3 is CAETCASSIRPRGSYNEQFF.

This clonotype was found many times. J is TRBJ1-2 and V is TRBV27; possible D gene TRBD1, 5 bases. V was clipped by 8 bases and J by 1 base, with 17 bases between them. The CDR3 runs to 15 residues. Looked up from germline, CDR1 is MNHEY and CDR2 is SMNVEV (reference sequence). The CDR3 DNA reads as TGTGCCAGCCGCAAGGGGCAGGACCTTAACTATGGCTACACCTTC. This sequence encodes CASRKGQDLNYGYTF.

On this clonotype itself: As the CDR3 is not closed by the conserved phenylalanine or tryptophan, this likely results from a read error. The chain recombines TRBV5-6 with TRBJ1-6; D may be TRBD1 (5 bases). Germline CDR1 and CDR2: SGHDT and YYEEEE. V was shortened by 4 bases and J by 7 bases, with 15 bases between the two germline ends. This CDR3 region has 15 residues. The DNA of the CDR3 is TGTGCCAGCAGCGTTGGGGGGGTTCTGAATTCACCCCTCCACCTT. Amino acids: CASSVGGVLNSPLHL.

Comments on this clonotype: One end of the junction varies from germline; a read error may be responsible. The rearrangement links TRBV7-8 to TRBJ1-5, with a possible D match to TRBD1 (5 bases). In germline, CDR1 is SGHVS, CDR2 FQNEAQ. This CDR3 comprises 15 residues. CDR3 coding DNA: TGTGACAGCAGCTACGACCCGACAGCACAAGAGACCCAGCATTTT. Protein sequence: CDSSYDPTAQETQHF.

This clonotype was seen repeatedly, ten times or more. The chain links TRBV28 to TRBJ2-5; TRBD1 might be the D (5 bases). CDR1 is MDHEN, CDR2 SYDVKM, per germline. Trimming stripped 8 bases from V and 3 bases from J, with 13 bases between. The CDR3 is made up of 13 amino acids. The CDR3 spells CASGETEEETQYF. As DNA, the CDR3 is TGTGCCAGCGGAGAGACAGAAGAAGAGACCCAGTACTTC.

This clonotype is classed as medium-sized (0.01 to 0.1%). One end of the junction does not line up with germline, which may come from a read error. The chain carries TRBV7-2 and TRBJ1-2; no definite D call. This CDR3 contains 12 residues. Germline values: CDR1 SGHTA, CDR2 FQGNSA. For the CDR3, the DNA is TGTGCCAGCAGCTTAGCCTTAGGTCTACTAAGCTTC. This encodes CASSLALGLLSF.

The table lists this clonotype with a few counts. The J gene is TRBJ2-7, the V gene TRBV6-1; perhaps D is TRBD1 or TRBD2 (5 bases each). This CDR3 comprises 14 residues. In germline, CDR1 is MNHNS, CDR2 SASEGT. V lost 6 bases and J lost 2, with 14 bases in between. CDR3 residues: CASRYGTGAYEQYF. The CDR3 DNA reads TGTGCCAGCAGGTATGGGACGGGTGCCTACGAGCAGTACTTC.

In its sample, this clonotype was seen many times. This chain links TRBV20-1 with TRBJ1-5; D not resolved. Germline V gene lookup returns CDR1 DFQATT and CDR2 SNEGSKA (reference sequence). Trimming removed 2 bases from V and 2 bases from J, with 4 bases in between. This CDR3 has 12 amino acids. The CDR3 region is CSARQGNQPQHF. In nucleotides, the CDR3 is TGCAGTGCTAGACAGGGCAATCAGCCCCAGCATTTT.

This clonotype is medium-sized within its sample. The gene calls are TRBV11-2 and TRBJ2-5, with a tentative D call TRBD1 (6 bases). Germline V lookup: CDR1 SGHAT, CDR2 FQNNGV. This CDR3 is 15 amino acids long. V shed 1 base and J shed 6 bases, with 15 bases lying between them. CDR3 coding DNA: TGTGCCAGCAGCTTAGCTAGGGGGTTCTTACAGACCCAGTACTTC. This sequence encodes CASSLARGFLQTQYF.

The table lists this clonotype with many counts. The rearrangement links TRBV7-9 to TRBJ2-2; 7 nucleotides align to TRBD2. With V trimmed by 2 bases and J by 3 bases, 12 bases remained unmatched. CDR3 length equals 18 residues. The germline gives CDR1 SEHNR, CDR2 FQNEAQ (reference sequence). For the CDR3, the DNA is TGTGCCAGCAGCTTAATTCTTTCGGTGCGGGAGCACACCGGGGAGCTGTTTTTT. This translates into CASSLILSVREHTGELFF.

This clonotype was counted at least ten times. The chain joins TRBV29-1 to TRBJ2-1; D unclear. Per the germline V gene, CDR1 is SQVTM and CDR2 is ANQGSEA. This CDR3 spans 12 amino acids. The germline V and J ends were trimmed by 2 bases and 6 bases, with 8 bases remaining between them. The CDR3 loop reads CSVERFPNEQFF. The CDR3 DNA sequence: TGCAGCGTTGAAAGATTCCCCAATGAGCAGTTCTTC.